These 21 T cell receptor beta chains originate from one sample sequenced in a study of chemoradiotherapy in HPV16-positive cancers. Only in-frame clones appear in the TCRdb table, and some are missing; sequencing was by immunoSEQ multiplex PCR. The sample has under 35,000 clones; 93% are singletons. Sequenced material: blood, taken from a patient who underwent chemoradiotherapy. The receptor set was obtained from a human donor with HPV-associated anogenital cancer.

The chain is built from TRBV19 and TRBJ1-2, with D hard to call. The CDR3 sequence is 13 residues long. Germline CDR1 LNHDA, CDR2 SQIVND (reference sequence). V gave up 6 bases and J gave up 1 base, with 9 bases separating them. CDR3 in amino acids: CASSTAVNYGYTF. The CDR3 DNA sequence: TGTGCCAGTAGCACAGCTGTTAACTATGGCTACACCTTC.

The V gene is TRBV7-3, the J gene TRBJ2-7, with D unclear. V dropped 0 bases and J dropped 6 bases, with 12 bases sitting between them. Per germline, CDR1 SGHTA and CDR2 FQGTGA. The CDR3 totals 14 residues. Here the CDR3 DNA reads TGTGCCAGCAGCTTAACCGGGTCACTCGTCGAGCAGTACTTC. Protein: CASSLTGSLVEQYF.

This clone has a single count. The chain uses TRBV4-1 and TRBJ1-4; possibly TRBD1 for D (6 bases). Between the trimmed V and J ends, which lost 1 base and 7 bases, there was a span of 16 bases. CDR1 MGHRA and CDR2 YSYEKL come from the germline V gene. This CDR3 spans 16 amino acids. DNA for the CDR3: TGCGCCAGCAGCCAAGGGGGGCCAGGGAGAGGTGAAAAACTGTTTTTT. Residues: CASSQGGPGRGEKLFF.

The V and J genes are TRBV7-2 and TRBJ2-7; the D gene is possibly TRBD1 (6 bases). Germline V CDR1 and CDR2: SGHTA, FQGNSA. The CDR3 consists of 13 residues. The V gene lost 4 bases and the J gene lost 3 bases, with 10 bases spanning the gap. CDR3 amino acids: CASSSSGDYEQYF. The DNA of the CDR3 is TGTGCCAGCAGCTCTTCAGGGGACTACGAGCAGTACTTC.

V gene TRBV7-2 combines with J gene TRBJ2-7; 10 bases map to TRBD2. The CDR3 has 15 residues. After removal of 5 bases from V and 3 bases from J, the junction contained 7 bases not matched to a gene. Germline-derived CDR1 and CDR2 are SGHTA and FQGNSA. The CDR3 protein is CASSTTSGARYEQYF. The CDR3 nucleotides are TGTGCCAGCAGCACAACTAGCGGGGCCCGCTACGAGCAGTACTTC. Complete variable domain (other parts from reference TRBV7-2 and TRBJ2-7): GAGVSQSPSNKVTEKGKDVELRCDPISGHTALYWYRQSLGQGLEFLIYFQGNSAPDKSGLPSDRFSAERTGGSVSTLTIQRTQQEDSAVYLCASSTTSGARYEQYFGPGTRLTVT.

The chain is built from TRBV4-3 and TRBJ2-2; D gene uncertain. V lost 3 bases and J lost 6, with 8 bases in between. CDR1 LGHNA and CDR2 YSLEER come from the germline V gene. The CDR3 is 13 amino acids. CDR3 region: CASSQSRAGELFF. The CDR3, as DNA: TGCGCCAGCAGCCAGTCGCGAGCCGGGGAGCTGTTTTTT.

V is TRBV9 and J is TRBJ2-3; 8 nucleotides line up with TRBD2. Germline lookup yields CDR1 SGDLS and CDR2 YYNGEE. J was trimmed by 0 bases and V by 4 bases; bases with no gene match: 16. CDR3 length equals 19 residues. The CDR3 reads CASSHPRSGGASSTDTQYF. CDR3 bases: TGTGCCAGCAGCCATCCTCGAAGCGGGGGCGCCTCTAGCACAGATACGCAGTATTTT.

The J gene is TRBJ1-4, the V gene TRBV18; D is ambiguous. This CDR3 spans 14 amino acids. Germline CDR1 and CDR2: KGHSH and LQKENI. Trimming removed 3 bases from V and 10 bases from J, with 15 bases in between. CDR3 amino acids: CASSPPGQIGKLFF. The CDR3, as DNA: TGTGCCAGCTCACCCCCCGGGCAGATTGGAAAACTGTTTTTT.

The count of this clone is one. V usage is TRBV6-1 and J usage is TRBJ1-2; D is uncertain. CDR1 is MNHNS, CDR2 SASEGT, per germline. The V end lost 6 bases, the J end lost 4 bases, and 15 bases lay between the germline ends. This CDR3 is built from 14 residues. As DNA, the CDR3 is TGTGCCAGCAGGCAGTCAGGACGGGGCTATGGCTACACCTTC. Protein sequence: CASRQSGRGYGYTF.

This rearrangement joins TRBV5-1 to TRBJ1-1; a possible D gene is TRBD1 (5 bases). CDR3 length equals 16 residues. Germline values: CDR1 SGHRS, CDR2 YFSETQ. The V and J ends lost 0 bases and 6 bases respectively, with 18 bases between them. The CDR3 loop is CASSLVSAGSKAEAFF. Here the CDR3 DNA reads TGCGCCAGCAGCTTGGTATCCGCAGGGTCGAAGGCTGAAGCTTTCTTT.

The V gene is TRBV12-2, the J gene TRBJ2-5; the table's D call, TRBD2, was not checked against the DNA. TRBV12-2 is termed a pseudogene. The CDR3 sequence is 17 residues long. CDR3 DNA: TGTGCAAGTCGCTTAGAGACAGGTGGGGGGGTACAAGAGACCCAGTACTTC. This encodes CASRLETGGGVQETQYF.

This chain connects TRBV6-5 to TRBJ2-5; 8 bases match TRBD2. The germline CDR1 and CDR2 sequences are MNHEY and SVGAGI. J lost 5 bases, V lost 3 bases, and 2 bases had no gene match. The CDR3 spans 13 residues. CDR3 nucleotides: TGTGCCAGCAGTTATCCGGGAGGGGAGACCCAGTACTTC. Amino acids: CASSYPGGETQYF.

The V call is TRBV9, the J call TRBJ2-1; D may be TRBD2 (6 bases). The CDR3 runs to 14 residues. With 6 bases removed from V and 2 bases from J, the gap between germline ends came to 12 bases. Per the germline V gene, CDR1 is SGDLS and CDR2 is YYNGEE. CDR3 amino acids: CASNKDYTYNEQFF. CDR3 coding DNA: TGTGCCAGCAATAAGGACTATACCTACAATGAGCAGTTCTTC.

The chain is built from TRBV7-2 and TRBJ2-3; D ambiguous. The V and J ends lost 3 bases and 1 base respectively, with 14 bases between them. The germline V gene encodes CDR1 SGHTA and CDR2 FQGNSA. The CDR3 loop spans 16 amino acids. The CDR3 here is CASSFLSAVGTDTQYF. The CDR3 region has the DNA TGTGCCAGCAGCTTCCTAAGCGCAGTCGGCACAGATACGCAGTATTTT.

This clone was counted a few times. The rearrangement uses TRBV4-1 and TRBJ1-4; possibly TRBD1 for D (5 bases). Per germline, CDR1 MGHRA and CDR2 YSYEKL. V was clipped by 4 bases and J by 12 bases, with 18 bases between them. This CDR3 region has 14 residues. The CDR3 coding sequence is TGCGCCAGCAGCCCGGGACCCACGTTTTCGGAACTGTTTTTT. Translation: CASSPGPTFSELFF.

The genes are TRBV20-1 and TRBJ2-3; D is tentatively TRBD1 or TRBD2 (6 bases each). The CDR3 consists of 11 residues. V gave up 4 bases and J gave up 14 bases, with 16 bases separating them. Germline CDR1 reads DFQATT; CDR2 reads SNEGSKA (reference sequence). The CDR3 DNA sequence: TGCAGTGCTACCGAGAGGGGGGTCCGGTATTTT. This gives the protein CSATERGVRYF.

This clone was seen just once. The rearrangement joins TRBV5-1 to TRBJ2-7; D ambiguous. The germline CDR1 and CDR2 sequences are SGHRS and YFSETQ. The CDR3 length is 17 residues. With 2 bases removed from V and 4 bases from J, the gap between germline ends came to 22 bases. CDR3 DNA sequence: TGCGCCAGCAGCTTAATTAGAGGCTCCCTTCGCGGATACGAGCAGTACTTC. Its translation is CASSLIRGSLRGYEQYF.

The V and J genes are TRBV4-1 and TRBJ2-7; the D is unclear. Germline CDR1 is MGHRA and CDR2 is YSYEKL. This CDR3 has 14 amino acids. V gave up 2 bases and J gave up 2 bases, with 10 bases separating them. CDR3: CASSQTDETYEQYF. The CDR3 nucleotides are TGCGCCAGCAGCCAAACGGACGAAACCTACGAGCAGTACTTC.

This chain links TRBV6-1 with TRBJ2-3; either TRBD1 or TRBD2 may fit D (5 bases each). CDR3 length equals 15 residues. V lost 0 bases, J lost 2 bases, and 9 bases lay in between. Per the germline V gene, CDR1 is MNHNS and CDR2 is SASEGT. CDR3 coding DNA: TGTGCCAGCAGTGAAGCCTTCGGGGCCACAGATACGCAGTATTTT. As protein: CASSEAFGATDTQYF.

The chain is built from TRBV7-3 and TRBJ2-3; D might be TRBD1 or TRBD2, each matching 5 bases. Trimming pared 4 bases from V and 0 bases from J, leaving 5 bases between. Per the germline V gene, CDR1 is SGHTA and CDR2 is FQGTGA. The CDR3 runs 13 residues. For the CDR3, the DNA is TGTGCCAGCAGCTGGGACAGCACAGATACGCAGTATTTT. Translating gives CASSWDSTDTQYF.

This clone is a singleton in its sample. V is TRBV9 and J is TRBJ1-1; D ambiguous. Germline CDR1 is SGDLS and CDR2 is YYNGEE. V dropped 0 bases and J dropped 0 bases, with 6 bases sitting between them. This CDR3 is 14 amino acids long. The CDR3 sequence is CASSVGNMNTEAFF. The CDR3, as DNA: TGTGCCAGCAGCGTAGGGAATATGAACACTGAAGCTTTCTTT.